This section outlines one TCR beta chain sequence together with its context. The sample comes from a study of technical replicates of blood from several donors. The CDR3 has 13 residues. V lost 6 bases, J lost 2 bases, and 10 bases lay in between. CDR1 and CDR2 from the germline V gene are WNHNN and SYGVQD (reference sequence). Method: immunoSEQ multiplex PCR; TCRdb's copy keeps in-frame clones and lacks some. The sample holds around 86,000 clones, 90% to 97% seen once. The rearrangement uses TRBV10-1 and TRBJ1-1; D call uncertain. The sequence was collected from a human donor in good health. Sequencing used T cells isolated from PBMCs. The CDR3 is CASSREVNTEAFF. DNA for the CDR3: TGCGCCAGCAGCCGCGAAGTTAACACTGAAGCTTTCTTT.